A selection of T cell receptor beta chains follows, all from one sample in a study of long-term antiretroviral therapy in people with HIV. Assay used: immunoSEQ multiplex PCR; TCRdb lists only in-frame clones, some missing. The sample has around 21,000 clones; around 80% are singletons. Sequences were derived from unsorted PBMCs, sampled 0.2 years after starting antiretroviral therapy. Source of these receptors: a woman in her 30s with HIV. The conserved cysteine and the conserved F or W are not part of the CDR3 here. The D gene is left open where the match is weak. For some rows the clone size is stated as once, few or many, or as a class when expanded; others skip it.

cdr3_aa clone_size j_call v_call d_call
AISRDLEGNTIY - TRBJ1-3 TRBV10-3 -
ASSPPALYEQY once TRBJ2-7 TRBV28 -
AAGVTGTEGESLH few TRBJ1-6 TRBV7-7 TRBD1
ASSDSEQGIYT - TRBJ1-2 TRBV6-4 TRBD1
ASSVEGPGSTDTQY - TRBJ2-3 TRBV9 -
ASSPPDRGSWSYT few TRBJ1-2 TRBV18 TRBD1
ASRADNYGYT - TRBJ1-2 TRBV2 -
ASDPRGPAKNIQY - TRBJ2-4 TRBV6-1 -
ANRRGGPGELF - TRBJ2-2 TRBV2 TRBD2
ASSQQGGGETQY - TRBJ2-5 TRBV27 -
AWKGGGTKNIQY - TRBJ2-4 TRBV30 TRBD2
ASVQGTEAF - TRBJ1-1 TRBV5-1 -
ASHYTGAGNTEAF - TRBJ1-1 TRBV2 TRBD1
ASSKGPLASSSTDTQY - TRBJ2-3 TRBV21-1 -
ASSTLTGATEAF once TRBJ1-1 TRBV7-6 TRBD1
ASSYPGNYNEQF - TRBJ2-1 TRBV5-6 -
ASGTFYEQY - TRBJ2-7 TRBV6-1 -
ASSDRDRSGTEAF once TRBJ1-1 TRBV5-1 TRBD1
ASSLGDRNYNEQF - TRBJ2-1 TRBV5-8 TRBD1
ASSQLTGENYGYT - TRBJ1-2 TRBV4-1 TRBD1
ASSQELVAFSDPS - TRBJ2-7 TRBV4-2 -
ASSFSQGHQPQH - TRBJ1-5 TRBV28 -
SVSRGTEAF - TRBJ1-1 TRBV29-1 -
ASSLGGDTYEQY - TRBJ2-7 TRBV5-4 -
ASSPTGALLYGYT once TRBJ1-2 TRBV10-2 TRBD1
ASMGTDTQY - TRBJ2-3 TRBV27 -
ASSPRTENTEAF - TRBJ1-1 TRBV9 -